This T cell receptor (beta chain) was identified in a study of blood T cells in healthy people across ages. General study results and limits: A roughly linear age-dependent decrease characterized TCR beta diversity per million T cells.

The CDR3 has 19 residues. V lost 4 bases and J lost 7; bases outside the gene matches: 16. Germline CDR1 is MNHEY and CDR2 is SMNVEV (reference sequence). Each sample yielded at least 7 million isolated PBMCs. No fewer than 5.5 micrograms of total RNA were isolated from every sample. The authors ran a second PCR of 7 to 11 cycles using a sample-barcoded 5' primer and a J-beta primer mix. Each of the samples gave a minimum of 3 million paired-end reads that contained CDR3. TCRdb independently ran MiXCR on the 5' RACE reads; one entry per CDR3 protein. The profile shows about 1,800,000 distinct CDR3 sequences, roughly 27% of them singletons. This clonotype was observed a handful of times. No antigen is known for it.

The chain has TRBV27 and TRBJ2-1, with 13 bases lining up with TRBD2. This receptor was taken from a woman in her twenties or thirties in good health. The material sequenced was blood. The CDR3: CASSSSARGLAGPLNEQFF. CDR3 nucleotide sequence: TGTGCCAGCAGTTCCTCGGCCCGGGGACTAGCGGGACCTTTGAATGAGCAGTTCTTC.